These 10 T cell receptor beta chains came from one sample sequenced in a study of T cell changes during pregnancy in multiple sclerosis. TCRdb's copy holds only in-frame clones and misses some; the assay was immunoSEQ multiplex PCR. The repertoire includes about 94,000 clones, just under 95% of them detected once, and approximately 0.8% sits in the top ten. Here the sequenced sample was peripheral blood, taken in the third trimester of pregnancy. These receptors were taken from a female donor with multiple sclerosis, enrolled in a pregnancy study.

This clone appeared once. The chain couples TRBV4-3 to TRBJ2-3; 8 positions agree with TRBD2. Germline values: CDR1 LGHNA, CDR2 YSLEER. CDR3 size: 14 residues. V was clipped by 1 base and J by 5 bases; unmatched bases: 2. CDR3 protein: CASSQGSGRDTQYF. CDR3 in DNA: TGCGCCAGCAGCCAAGGAAGCGGGAGAGATACGCAGTATTTT.

The chain joins TRBV5-4 to TRBJ2-5; 8 bases map to TRBD1. The closer fit of TRBJ2-7 to the DNA end suggests the J call may be wrong. Germline CDR1 SGHNT, CDR2 YYREEE (reference sequence). CDR3 length equals 15 residues. The CDR3 coding sequence is TGTGCCAGCAGCGAGACAGGGGAGATCTCCTACGAGCAGTACTTC. Protein product: CASSETGEISYEQYF.

The gene calls are TRBV9 and TRBJ2-5; 8 nucleotides align to TRBD1. Germline trimming cut 4 bases from V and 2 bases from J; bases unmatched to any gene: 10. Germline CDR1 and CDR2: SGDLS and YYNGEE. The CDR3 covers 16 residues. CDR3 DNA: TGTGCCAGCAGCCCCCCCCTACGACAGGGGCAAGAGACCCAGTACTTC. Protein product: CASSPPLRQGQETQYF.

The chain uses TRBV27 and TRBJ1-5, with no clear D. The CDR3 has 13 amino acids. V lost 5 bases to trimming and J lost 7 bases, with 12 bases between them. CDR1 and CDR2 from the germline V gene are MNHEY and SMNVEV (reference sequence). The CDR3 region has the DNA TGTGCCAGCAGTACTAGTGGAACCCAGCCCCAGCATTTT. Translating gives CASSTSGTQPQHF.

The chain couples TRBV5-1 to TRBJ2-5, with 8 bases fitting TRBD2. The J call is doubtful: the DNA matches TRBJ2-7 better. Germline CDR1 and CDR2: SGHRS and YFSETQ. The CDR3 covers 16 residues. The CDR3, as DNA: TGCGCCAGCAGCACCGACCTAGCGGGCAACTCCTACGAGCAGTACTTC. It encodes CASSTDLAGNSYEQYF.

The genes are TRBV12-5 and TRBJ2-2; D is undetermined. This CDR3 contains 15 residues. Germline V gives CDR1 LGHNT, CDR2 FRNRAP. The V end was cut by 0 bases, the J end by 3 bases, with 8 bases between. The CDR3 region is CASGLVLADTGELFF. CDR3 bases: TGTGCTAGTGGTTTGGTACTTGCGGACACCGGGGAGCTGTTTTTT.

The J gene is TRBJ1-1, the V gene TRBV7-2; D is unclear. CDR1 and CDR2 (germline): SGHTA, FQGNSA. This CDR3 region has 13 residues. V lost 1 base and J lost 6, with 9 bases in between. The CDR3 is CASSLDPGSEAFF. In DNA form, the CDR3 reads TGTGCCAGCAGCTTAGACCCGGGATCTGAAGCTTTCTTT.

This clone was seen once. The genes are TRBV5-4 and TRBJ2-1, with D uncertain. Germline CDR1 and CDR2: SGHNT and YYREEE (reference sequence). The CDR3 spans 13 residues. Between the trimmed V and J ends, which lost 3 bases and 7 bases, there was a span of 11 bases. The CDR3: CASSSLPGNEQFF. The CDR3 DNA reads as TGTGCCAGCAGCTCCCTCCCCGGGAATGAGCAGTTCTTC. Based on the CDR3 plus reference TRBV5-4 and TRBJ2-1, the full variable domain is ETGVTQSPTHLIKTRGQQVTLRCSSQSGHNTVSWYQQALGQGPQFIFQYYREEENGRGNFPPRFSGLQFPNYSSELNVNALELDDSALYLCASSSLPGNEQFFGPGTRLTVL.

The chain carries TRBV5-6 and TRBJ1-4; D gene uncertain. The V end was cut by 1 base, the J end by 5 bases, with 12 bases between. Germline V gives CDR1 SGHDT, CDR2 YYEEEE. The CDR3 totals 15 residues. CDR3 amino acids: CASSLTYGGNEKLFF. The CDR3 DNA sequence: TGTGCCAGCAGCTTGACGTACGGAGGGAATGAAAAACTGTTTTTT.

The J gene is TRBJ2-7, the V gene TRBV19, with no clear D. Trimming shortened V by 7 bases and J by 0 bases, and 16 bases separated the two germline ends. Germline assignment: CDR1 LNHDA and CDR2 SQIVND (reference sequence). This CDR3 is 15 amino acids long. The CDR3 is CASTPGPSSSYEQYF. CDR3 DNA sequence: TGTGCCAGTACCCCTGGGCCCTCAAGCTCCTACGAGCAGTACTTC. Full variable domain (remainder filled in from reference TRBV19 and TRBJ2-7): DGGITQSPKYLFRKEGQNVTLSCEQNLNHDAMYWYRQDPGQGLRLIYYSQIVNDFQKGDIAEGYSVSREKKESFPLTVTSAQKNPTAFYLCASTPGPSSSYEQYFGPGTRLTVT.